This TCR beta chain was obtained from a study of T cell responses to AZD1222 COVID-19 vaccine. Study-level information: Researchers grouped second doses given at about 4 or about 12 weeks into one pool. Study-level results: Spike-specific TCR breadth and depth were elevated following two AZD1222 doses. At baseline, seropositivity was found in only a handful of AZD1222 recipients.

With respect to this clone: As yet, its antigen is unknown.

The CDR3 covers 14 residues. Germline assignment: CDR1 KGHDR and CDR2 SFDVKD. V gave up 5 bases and J gave up 3 bases, with 13 bases separating them. TCRdb keeps only in-frame clones here, not all; method: immunoSEQ multiplex PCR. The sample records 90,000 to 150,000 clones, approximately 90% being singletons. The V gene is TRBV24-1, the J gene TRBJ2-7; D gene uncertain. This sequence was found in an adult in good health. Source: peripheral blood, taken on day 0 of AZD1222 vaccination. The CDR3 reads CATSGPQVYYEQYF. Here the CDR3 DNA reads TGTGCCACCAGTGGTCCTCAGGTTTACTACGAGCAGTACTTC.